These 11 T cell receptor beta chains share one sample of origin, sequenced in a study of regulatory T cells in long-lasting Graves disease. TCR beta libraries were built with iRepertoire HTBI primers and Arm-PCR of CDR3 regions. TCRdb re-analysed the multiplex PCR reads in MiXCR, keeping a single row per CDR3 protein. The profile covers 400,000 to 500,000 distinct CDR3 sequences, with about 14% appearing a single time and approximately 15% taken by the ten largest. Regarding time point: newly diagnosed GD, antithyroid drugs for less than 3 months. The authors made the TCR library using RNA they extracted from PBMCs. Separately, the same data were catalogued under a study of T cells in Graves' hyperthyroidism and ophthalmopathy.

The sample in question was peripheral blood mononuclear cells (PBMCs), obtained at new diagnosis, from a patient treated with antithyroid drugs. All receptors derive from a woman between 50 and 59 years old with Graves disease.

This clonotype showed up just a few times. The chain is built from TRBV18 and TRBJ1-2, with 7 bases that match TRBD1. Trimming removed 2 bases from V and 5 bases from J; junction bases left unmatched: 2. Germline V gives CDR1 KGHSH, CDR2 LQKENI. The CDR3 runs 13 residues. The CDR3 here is CASSPGDRYGYTF. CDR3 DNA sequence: TGTGCCAGCTCACCAGGGGACAGATATGGCTACACCTTC.

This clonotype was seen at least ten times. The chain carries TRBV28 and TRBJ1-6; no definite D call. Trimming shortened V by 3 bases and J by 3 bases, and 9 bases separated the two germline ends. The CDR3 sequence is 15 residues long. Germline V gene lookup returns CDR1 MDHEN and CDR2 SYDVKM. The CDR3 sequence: CASSLWADYNSPLHF. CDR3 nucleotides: TGTGCCAGCAGTTTGTGGGCAGACTATAATTCACCCCTCCACTTT. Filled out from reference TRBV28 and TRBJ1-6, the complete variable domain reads DVKVTQSSRYLVKRTGEKVFLECVQDMDHENMFWYRQDPGLGLRLIYFSYDVKMKEKGDIPEGYSVSREKKERFSLILESASTNQTSMYLCASSLWADYNSPLHFGNGTRLTVT.

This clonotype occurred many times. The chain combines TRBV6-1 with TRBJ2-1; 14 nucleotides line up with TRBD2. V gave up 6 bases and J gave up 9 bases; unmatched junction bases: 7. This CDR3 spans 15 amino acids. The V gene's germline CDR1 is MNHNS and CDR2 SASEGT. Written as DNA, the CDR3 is TGTGCCAGCAGGGAGGGGACTAGCGGGAGCGGTGAGCAGTTCTTC. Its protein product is CASREGTSGSGEQFF.

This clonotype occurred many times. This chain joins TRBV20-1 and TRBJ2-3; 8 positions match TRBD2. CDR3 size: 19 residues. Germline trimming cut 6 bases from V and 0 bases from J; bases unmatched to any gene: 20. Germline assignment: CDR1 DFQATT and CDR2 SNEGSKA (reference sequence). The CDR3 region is CSARPGLGAPIVSTDTQYF. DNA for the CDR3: TGCAGTGCAAGACCGGGACTAGGGGCACCAATTGTGAGCACAGATACGCAGTATTTT.

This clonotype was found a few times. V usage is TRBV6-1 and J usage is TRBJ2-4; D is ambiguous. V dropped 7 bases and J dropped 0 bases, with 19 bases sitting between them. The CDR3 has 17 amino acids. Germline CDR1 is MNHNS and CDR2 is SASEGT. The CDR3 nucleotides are TGTGCCAGCACCCCGGGTCCGTCTCACCAAGCCAAAAACATTCAGTACTTC. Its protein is CASTPGPSHQAKNIQYF.

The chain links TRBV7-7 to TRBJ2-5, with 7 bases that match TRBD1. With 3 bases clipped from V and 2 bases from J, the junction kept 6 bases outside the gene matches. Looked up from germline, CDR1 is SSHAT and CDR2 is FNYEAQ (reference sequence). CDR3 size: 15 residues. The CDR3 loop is CASSLSQGPQETQYF. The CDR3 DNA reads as TGTGCCAGCAGCTTGTCACAGGGGCCACAAGAGACCCAGTACTTC.

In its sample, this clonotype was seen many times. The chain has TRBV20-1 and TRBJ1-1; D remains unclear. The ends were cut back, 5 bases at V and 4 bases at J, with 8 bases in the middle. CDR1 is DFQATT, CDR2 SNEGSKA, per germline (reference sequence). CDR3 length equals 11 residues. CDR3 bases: TGCAGTGCTCCGCGGAGCACTGAAGCTTTCTTT. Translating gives CSAPRSTEAFF.

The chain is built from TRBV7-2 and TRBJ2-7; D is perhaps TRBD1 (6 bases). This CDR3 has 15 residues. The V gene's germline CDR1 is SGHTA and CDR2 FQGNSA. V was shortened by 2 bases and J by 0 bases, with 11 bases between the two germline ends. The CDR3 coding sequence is TGTGCCAGCAGCTTATTACAGGGATTCTCCTACGAGCAGTACTTC. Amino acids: CASSLLQGFSYEQYF.

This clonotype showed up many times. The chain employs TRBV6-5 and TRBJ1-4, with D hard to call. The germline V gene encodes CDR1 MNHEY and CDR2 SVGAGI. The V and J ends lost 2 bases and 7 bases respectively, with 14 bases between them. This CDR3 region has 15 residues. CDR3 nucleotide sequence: TGTGCCAGCAGTTACAGTGGAGCAGTTGGTGAAAAACTGTTTTTT. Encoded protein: CASSYSGAVGEKLFF.

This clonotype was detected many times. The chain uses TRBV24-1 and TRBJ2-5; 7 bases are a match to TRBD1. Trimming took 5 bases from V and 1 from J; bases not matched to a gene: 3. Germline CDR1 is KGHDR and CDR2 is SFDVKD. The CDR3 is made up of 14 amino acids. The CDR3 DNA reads TGTGCCACCAGTGGTCCAGGGGGCCAAGAGACCCAGTACTTC. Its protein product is CATSGPGGQETQYF.

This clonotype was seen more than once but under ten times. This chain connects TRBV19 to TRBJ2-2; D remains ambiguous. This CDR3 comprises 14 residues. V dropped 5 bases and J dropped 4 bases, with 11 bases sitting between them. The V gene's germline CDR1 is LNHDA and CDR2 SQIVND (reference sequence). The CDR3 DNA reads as TGTGCCAGTAGTCTGGGCTGGGGCACCGGGGAGCTGTTTTTT. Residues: CASSLGWGTGELFF.